The sequence of this T cell receptor beta chain was determined in a study of metastatic and nonmetastatic thyroid tumors. Study context: Where malignant and benign thyroid patients were concerned, repertoires were compared across blood and tumor or nodule tissue.

Every patient was untreated before thyroid surgery. V was clipped by 3 bases and J by 7 bases; unmatched bases: 9. The CDR3 runs 15 residues. Germline CDR1 and CDR2: LNHNV and YYDKDF (reference sequence). TCRdb re-analyzed the PCR reads using MiXCR. This sample has under 9,000 clones; 25% to 30% occur once, and the top ten carry roughly 19%. The clonotype was recovered from a female donor with papillary thyroid cancer or a benign thyroid nodule (not recorded which). Some clones in this sample may be carry-over from other donors' samples. The sequencing sample was made of tumor tissue. The V gene is TRBV15, the J gene TRBJ2-7; 10 nucleotides align to TRBD2. The DNA of the CDR3 is TGTGCCACCAGCAGTAACGTGGGACTAGCGATAGAGCAGTACTTC. It codes for CATSSNVGLAIEQYF.